The rows below give T cell receptor beta chains drawn from one sample of a study of cytomegalovirus exposure and HLA in healthy donors. Some clones are missing from TCRdb's copy, which holds only in-frame ones; the method was immunoSEQ multiplex PCR. The sample shows around 50,000 clones, and approximately 9.9% sits with its ten largest clones. The sequencing input was PBMCs. Receptors were obtained from a woman aged 50 to 60 in good health and CMV-seropositive. Each CDR3 is given with its conserved first and last residue. The D gene is left open where the match is weak.

V: TRBV7-2; J: TRBJ2-5; D: -; CDR3: CASSFQGKETQYF; DNA: TGTGCCAGCAGCTTTCAGGGGAAGGAGACCCAGTACTTC
V: TRBV30; J: TRBJ1-2; D: TRBD1; CDR3: CAWSVQGIYGYTF; DNA: TGTGCCTGGAGTGTACAGGGGATCTATGGCTACACCTTC
V: TRBV6-5; J: TRBJ1-6; D: -; CDR3: CASSQGLILPLHF; DNA: TGTGCCAGCAGCCAGGGACTGATATTACCCCTCCACTTT
V: TRBV27; J: TRBJ2-7; D: TRBD2; CDR3: CASSLKGQAPATSGKSSYEQYF; DNA: TGTGCCAGCAGTTTGAAGGGACAGGCCCCCGCGACTAGCGGGAAGAGCTCCTACGAGCAGTACTTC
V: TRBV7-2; J: TRBJ2-5; D: -; CDR3: CASSRPGPGETQYF; DNA: TGTGCCAGCAGCCGCCCTGGGCCAGGAGAGACCCAGTACTTC
V: TRBV4-1; J: TRBJ2-1; D: TRBD2; CDR3: CASSPPLASSYNEQFF; DNA: TGCGCCAGCAGCCCACCACTAGCGAGCTCCTACAATGAGCAGTTCTTC
V: TRBV29-1; J: TRBJ1-2; D: -; CDR3: CSVENRGSSYGYTF; DNA: TGCAGCGTTGAAAATAGGGGGTCTTCCTATGGCTACACCTTC
V: TRBV19; J: TRBJ1-1; D: -; CDR3: CASSIKGRRTEAFF; DNA: TGTGCCAGTAGTATAAAGGGGCGACGGACTGAAGCTTTCTTT
V: TRBV4-3; J: TRBJ1-1; D: TRBD1; CDR3: CASSPKGQGARSPEAFF; DNA: TGCGCCAGCAGCCCTAAAGGACAGGGGGCGAGATCTCCTGAAGCTTTCTTT
V: TRBV5-1; J: TRBJ2-3; D: TRBD2; CDR3: CASSSSGASTDTQYF; DNA: TGCGCCAGCAGCTCTAGCGGGGCTAGCACAGATACGCAGTATTTT
V: TRBV28; J: TRBJ2-6; D: -; CDR3: CASRQGFSGANVLTF; DNA: TGTGCCAGCAGACAGGGTTTTAGTGGGGCCAACGTCCTGACTTTC
V: TRBV18; J: TRBJ2-7; D: TRBD1; CDR3: CASSPPDRSTYEQYF; DNA: TGTGCCAGCTCCCCCCCGGACAGGTCGACCTACGAGCAGTACTTC
V: TRBV7-6; J: TRBJ2-5; D: -; CDR3: CASSLVEGETQYF; DNA: TGTGCCAGCAGCTTAGTGGAGGGGGAGACCCAGTACTTC
V: TRBV11-2; J: TRBJ2-1; D: -; CDR3: CASSLGVLAQRDEQFF; DNA: TGTGCCAGCAGCTTGGGGGTCCTAGCGCAACGAGATGAGCAGTTCTTC
V: TRBV5-1; J: TRBJ1-1; D: TRBD1; CDR3: CASSFQTGGVSEAFF; DNA: TGCGCCAGCAGCTTCCAGACAGGGGGAGTTTCTGAAGCTTTCTTT
V: TRBV11-1; J: TRBJ2-7; D: -; CDR3: CASSRSGEQYF; DNA: TGTGCCAGCAGCCGTTCAGGCGAGCAGTACTTC
V: TRBV6-4; J: TRBJ1-1; D: -; CDR3: CATAPPRRDTEAFF; DNA: TGTGCCACCGCACCCCCTCGCAGGGACACTGAAGCTTTCTTT
V: TRBV30; J: TRBJ1-2; D: TRBD1; CDR3: CATSDRALYGYTF; DNA: TGTGCCACCTCAGACAGGGCCCTCTATGGCTACACCTTC
V: TRBV6-5; J: TRBJ1-5; D: -; CDR3: CASSLGGWNQPQHF; DNA: TGTGCCAGCAGTCTCGGGGGGTGGAATCAGCCCCAGCATTTT
V: TRBV7-2; J: TRBJ1-3; D: -; CDR3: CASSKARGSGNTIYF; DNA: TGTGCCAGCAGCAAAGCCAGGGGCTCTGGAAACACCATATATTTT
V: TRBV4-2; J: TRBJ2-3; D: TRBD2; CDR3: CASSQERSGGLADTQYF; DNA: TGTGCCAGCAGCCAAGAACGCTCGGGGGGGCTAGCAGATACGCAGTATTTT
V: TRBV7-2; J: TRBJ2-7; D: TRBD1; CDR3: CASSSGTGNYEQYF; DNA: TGTGCCAGCAGCTCCGGGACAGGGAACTACGAGCAGTACTTC
V: TRBV6-4; J: TRBJ1-5; D: TRBD1; CDR3: CASTKTGGLGNQPQHF; DNA: TGTGCCAGCACTAAGACAGGGGGCCTGGGTAATCAGCCCCAGCATTTT
V: TRBV7-9; J: TRBJ2-7; D: -; CDR3: CASSGGRGNLRF; DNA: TGTGCCAGCAGCGGAGGCCGTGGAAATCTCAGGTTC
V: TRBV18; J: TRBJ2-1; D: TRBD2; CDR3: CASSLGGLAGGSNEQFF; DNA: TGTGCCAGCTCACTCGGGGGACTAGCGGGAGGAAGCAATGAGCAGTTCTTC
V: TRBV5-1; J: TRBJ2-5; D: TRBD2; CDR3: CASSLGTSGRSRETQYF; DNA: TGCGCCAGCAGCCTAGGGACTAGCGGAAGATCTAGGGAGACCCAGTACTTC
V: TRBV10-3; J: TRBJ2-5; D: TRBD2; CDR3: CAISTGTSGRDDQYF; DNA: TGTGCCATCAGCACAGGGACTAGCGGGAGAGATGACCAGTACTTC
V: TRBV18; J: TRBJ1-4; D: -; CDR3: CASSPGLNEKLFF; DNA: TGTGCCAGCTCACCGGGGCTTAATGAAAAACTGTTTTTT
V: TRBV30; J: TRBJ2-1; D: -; CDR3: CAWTKGAGYSYNEQFF; DNA: TGTGCCTGGACTAAAGGGGCGGGGTACTCCTACAATGAGCAGTTCTTC
V: TRBV30; J: TRBJ1-5; D: -; CDR3: CAWAGQNQPQHF; DNA: TGTGCCTGGGCTGGACAGAATCAGCCCCAGCATTTT
V: TRBV7-9; J: TRBJ2-1; D: TRBD2; CDR3: CASSFGLANNEQFF; DNA: TGTGCCAGCAGCTTTGGACTAGCGAACAATGAGCAGTTCTTC
V: TRBV4-3; J: TRBJ2-7; D: -; CDR3: CASSPKESYEQYF; DNA: TGCGCCAGCAGCCCAAAGGAGAGCTACGAGCAGTACTTC